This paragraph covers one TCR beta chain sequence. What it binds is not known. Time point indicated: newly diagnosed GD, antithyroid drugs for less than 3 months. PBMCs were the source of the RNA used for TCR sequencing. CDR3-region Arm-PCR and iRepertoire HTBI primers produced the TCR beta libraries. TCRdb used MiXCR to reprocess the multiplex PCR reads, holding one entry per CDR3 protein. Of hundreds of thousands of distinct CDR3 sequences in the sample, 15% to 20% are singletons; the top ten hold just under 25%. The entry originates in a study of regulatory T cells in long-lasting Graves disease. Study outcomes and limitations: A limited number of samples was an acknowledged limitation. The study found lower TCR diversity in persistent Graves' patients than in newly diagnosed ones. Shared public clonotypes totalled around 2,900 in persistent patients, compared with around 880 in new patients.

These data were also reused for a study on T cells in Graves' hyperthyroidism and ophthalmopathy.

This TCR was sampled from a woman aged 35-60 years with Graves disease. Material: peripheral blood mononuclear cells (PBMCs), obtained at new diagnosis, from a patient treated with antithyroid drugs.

CDR3 sequence: CASSTGGNDQPQHF. The CDR3 nucleotides read TGTGCCAGCTCGACGGGAGGGAACGATCAGCCCCAGCATTTT. The chain combines TRBV18 with TRBJ1-5, with D hard to call. The V and J ends lost 6 bases and 5 bases respectively, with 14 bases between them. This CDR3 comprises 14 residues. Germline V gene sequence: CDR1 KGHSH, CDR2 LQKENI.